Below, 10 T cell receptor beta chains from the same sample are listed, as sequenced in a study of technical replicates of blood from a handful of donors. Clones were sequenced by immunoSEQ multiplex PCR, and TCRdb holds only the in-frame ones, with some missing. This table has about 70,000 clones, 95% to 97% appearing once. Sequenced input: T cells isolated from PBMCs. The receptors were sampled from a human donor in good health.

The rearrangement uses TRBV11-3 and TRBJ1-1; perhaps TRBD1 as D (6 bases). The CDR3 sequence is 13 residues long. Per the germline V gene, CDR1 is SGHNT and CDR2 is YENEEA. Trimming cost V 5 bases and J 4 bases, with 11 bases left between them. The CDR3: CASSPDRFTEAFF. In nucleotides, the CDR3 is TGTGCCAGCAGCCCCGACAGGTTCACTGAAGCTTTCTTT.

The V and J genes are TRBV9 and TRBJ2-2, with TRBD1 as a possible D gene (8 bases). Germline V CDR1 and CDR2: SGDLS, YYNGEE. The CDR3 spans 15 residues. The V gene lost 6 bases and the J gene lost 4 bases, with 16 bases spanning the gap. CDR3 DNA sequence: TGTGCCAGCAACGGATACAGGGGGGGCACCGGGGAGCTGTTTTTT. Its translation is CASNGYRGGTGELFF.

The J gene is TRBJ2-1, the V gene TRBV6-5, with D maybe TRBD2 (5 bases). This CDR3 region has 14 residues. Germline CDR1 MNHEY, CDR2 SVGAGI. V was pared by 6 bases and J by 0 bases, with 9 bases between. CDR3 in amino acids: CASRDLSSYNEQFF. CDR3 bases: TGTGCCAGCAGGGACTTGAGCTCCTACAATGAGCAGTTCTTC.

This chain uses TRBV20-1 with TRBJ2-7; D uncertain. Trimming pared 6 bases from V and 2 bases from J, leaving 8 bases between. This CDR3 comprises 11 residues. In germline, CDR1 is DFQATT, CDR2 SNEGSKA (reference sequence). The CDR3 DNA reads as TGCAGTGCCCTTCTAGCCTACGAGCAGTACTTC. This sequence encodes CSALLAYEQYF.

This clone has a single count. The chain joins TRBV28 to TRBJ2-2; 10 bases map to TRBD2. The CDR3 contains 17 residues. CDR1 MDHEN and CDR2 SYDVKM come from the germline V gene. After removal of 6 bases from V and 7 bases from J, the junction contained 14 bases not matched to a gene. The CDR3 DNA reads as TGTGCCAGCAGCACTCTCCAGCGGGAGGGCCCGGGCGGGGAGCTGTTTTTT. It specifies CASSTLQREGPGGELFF.

The CDR3 here is CASSLGQGQETQYF. In DNA form, the CDR3 reads TGTGCCAGCAGCTTGGGACAGGGGCAAGAGACCCAGTACTTC. The chain links TRBV5-6 to TRBJ2-5; 8 positions agree with TRBD1. The CDR3 has 14 amino acids. Germline V gene lookup returns CDR1 SGHDT and CDR2 YYEEEE. J lost 2 bases, V lost 0 bases, and 0 bases had no gene match.

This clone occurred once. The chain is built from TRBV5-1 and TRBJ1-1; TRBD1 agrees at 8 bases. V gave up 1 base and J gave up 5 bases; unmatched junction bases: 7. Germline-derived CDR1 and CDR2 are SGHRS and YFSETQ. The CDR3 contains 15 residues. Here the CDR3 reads CASSLHQGANTEAFF. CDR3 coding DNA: TGCGCCAGCAGCTTGCATCAGGGGGCAAATACTGAAGCTTTCTTT.

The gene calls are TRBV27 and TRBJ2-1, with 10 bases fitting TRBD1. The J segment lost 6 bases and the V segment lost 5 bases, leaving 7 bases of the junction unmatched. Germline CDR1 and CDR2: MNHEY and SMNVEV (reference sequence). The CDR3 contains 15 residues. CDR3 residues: CASSLTGQGSNEQFF. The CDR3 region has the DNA TGTGCCAGCAGTCTTACGGGACAGGGGAGCAATGAGCAGTTCTTC.

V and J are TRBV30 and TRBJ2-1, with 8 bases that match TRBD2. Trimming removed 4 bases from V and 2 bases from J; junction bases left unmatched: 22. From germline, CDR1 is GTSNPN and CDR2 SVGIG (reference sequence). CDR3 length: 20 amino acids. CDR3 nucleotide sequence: TGTGCCTGGACTGGAGCCCTCAAGCGGGGGCTCGTTGCGGCCTACAATGAGCAGTTCTTC. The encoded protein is CAWTGALKRGLVAAYNEQFF.

CDR3 in amino acids: CASSGDRGRYEQYF. In DNA form, the CDR3 reads TGTGCCAGCAGTGGGGACAGGGGGAGATACGAGCAGTACTTC. This sequence joins TRBV2 and TRBJ2-7; the match to TRBD1 covers 11 bases. The CDR3 covers 14 residues. Losses at the gene ends were 4 bases for V and 4 bases for J; bases not matched to a gene: 3. Per the germline V gene, CDR1 is SNHLY and CDR2 is FYNNEI.